Following are 22 T cell receptor beta chains from one sample sequenced in a study of blood T cell repertoires in COVID-19. TCRdb's table, derived via immunoSEQ multiplex PCR, lists solely in-frame clones and lacks some. The repertoire has 200,000 or so clones, around three quarters of them found once; the top ten carry roughly 17%. Sequencing was done on a sample of peripheral blood. These receptors originate from a man aged 60 to 75 with active or convalescent COVID-19.

This rearrangement joins TRBV4-2 to TRBJ2-7; 7 bases line up with TRBD1. V trimming: 0 bases; J trimming: 3 bases; junction bases outside the gene matches: 11. This CDR3 has 17 amino acids. Germline V lookup: CDR1 LGHNA, CDR2 YNFKEQ. CDR3 nucleotides: TGTGCCAGCAGCCAAGATTTCACCTACGACAGGGACTACGAGCAGTACTTC. Its translation: CASSQDFTYDRDYEQYF.

In this sample, this clone turned up a few times. This chain uses TRBV11-3 with TRBJ2-3, with 9 bases lining up with TRBD2. Per germline, CDR1 SGHNT and CDR2 YENEEA. V lost 4 bases to trimming and J lost 4 bases; unmatched junction nucleotides: 9. The CDR3 covers 16 residues. The CDR3, as DNA: TGTGCCAGCAGCTCCCGCTCAGCGGGAGGCCCAGATACGCAGTATTTT. It specifies CASSSRSAGGPDTQYF.

The chain links TRBV20-1 to TRBJ2-5, with 7 bases fitting TRBD1. The germline V gene encodes CDR1 DFQATT and CDR2 SNEGSKA (reference sequence). The CDR3 runs 11 residues. CDR3 loop: CSRSQGDNQYF. Written as DNA, the CDR3 is TGCAGCCGGAGCCAGGGGGACAACCAGTACTTC.

The chain employs TRBV5-6 and TRBJ2-3; 7 nucleotides align to TRBD2. V lost 3 bases and J lost 2; bases outside the gene matches: 3. Per germline, CDR1 SGHDT and CDR2 YYEEEE. The CDR3 extends over 14 amino acids. The CDR3 DNA is TGTGCCAGCAGCTCCGGGACTAACACAGATACGCAGTATTTT. Encoded protein: CASSSGTNTDTQYF.

The chain links TRBV6-5 to TRBJ2-7; 8 nucleotides agree with TRBD1. The CDR3 consists of 14 residues. From germline, CDR1 is MNHEY and CDR2 SVGAGI. The J segment lost 5 bases and the V segment lost 2 bases, leaving 5 bases of the junction unmatched. CDR3 sequence (DNA): TGTGCCAGCAGTTACCGGACAGGGCTCAACGAGCAGTACTTC. Its translation: CASSYRTGLNEQYF.

This sequence joins TRBV14 and TRBJ2-5; possible D gene TRBD1, 6 bases. Trimming stripped 5 bases from V and 5 bases from J, with 18 bases between. CDR3 length: 15 amino acids. CDR1 is SGHDN, CDR2 FVKESK, per germline. In nucleotides, the CDR3 is TGTGCCAGCAGCTTCAGACAGGACACCCTGGAGACCCAGTACTTC. It is translated as CASSFRQDTLETQYF.

V gene TRBV11-3 combines with J gene TRBJ2-1; 14 bases align to TRBD2. V was clipped by 3 bases and J by 6 bases; unmatched bases: 4. Germline lookup yields CDR1 SGHNT and CDR2 YENEEA. This CDR3 region has 16 residues. As DNA, the CDR3 is TGTGCCAGCAGCTTCGGACTAGCGGGAGGATTCAATGAGCAGTTCTTC. It yields the protein CASSFGLAGGFNEQFF.

V and J are TRBV9 and TRBJ2-5; maybe TRBD1 (5 bases). V dropped 2 bases and J dropped 2 bases, with 16 bases sitting between them. The CDR3 runs to 16 residues. CDR1 is SGDLS, CDR2 YYNGEE, per germline. The CDR3 DNA sequence: TGTGCCAGCAGCGTCGCCCCCCTGGGGCGGCAAGAGACCCAGTACTTC. Its protein is CASSVAPLGRQETQYF.

This clone appeared a few times. The gene calls are TRBV20-1 and TRBJ2-7; 8 bases align to TRBD1. Germline CDR1 reads DFQATT; CDR2 reads SNEGSKA (reference sequence). Unmatched junction bases numbered 8, after V lost 5 bases and J lost 5 bases. CDR3 length equals 13 residues. In DNA, the CDR3 is TGCAGTGCTCGTGGACAGGGCAGGAACGAGCAGTACTTC. Translation: CSARGQGRNEQYF.

Only one count was recorded for this clone. This chain connects TRBV5-5 to TRBJ2-2; 12 nucleotides line up with TRBD2. The junction had 8 bases not matched to a gene; V was cut back by 3 bases and J by 5 bases. The CDR3 is 17 residues long. Germline loops: CDR1 SGHKS, CDR2 YYEKEE (reference sequence). CDR3 sequence reads: CASSYWTSGIMTGELFF. The DNA for the CDR3 is TGTGCCAGCAGCTATTGGACTAGCGGGATCATGACCGGGGAGCTGTTTTTT.

The CDR3: CASSPQGGGTDTQYF. The CDR3 DNA reads as TGTGCCAGCAGCCCCCAAGGGGGGGGCACAGATACGCAGTATTTT. V and J are TRBV3-1 (or the pseudogene TRBV3-2) and TRBJ2-3; a possible D gene is TRBD2 (7 bases). CDR3 size: 15 residues. Germline CDR1 LGHDT, CDR2 YNNKEL (reference sequence). Trimming removed 4 bases from V and 1 base from J, with 12 bases in between.

V gene TRBV7-9 combines with J gene TRBJ2-7, with 8 bases fitting TRBD1. In germline, CDR1 is SEHNR, CDR2 FQNEAQ (reference sequence). The V segment lost 2 bases and the J segment 0 bases; nucleotides outside the gene matches: 15. The length of the CDR3 is 19 residues. CDR3 amino acids: CASSLPDRGFGPSSYEQYF. In DNA, the CDR3 is TGTGCCAGCAGCTTACCCGACAGGGGTTTCGGCCCGAGCTCCTACGAGCAGTACTTC.

This clone was counted only a few times. The chain has TRBV27 and TRBJ2-7; 10 bases are shared with TRBD1. Germline-derived CDR1 and CDR2 are MNHEY and SMNVEV (reference sequence). Losses at the gene ends were 2 bases for V and 7 bases for J; bases not matched to a gene: 5. The CDR3 loop spans 14 amino acids. The CDR3: CASSLRQGAGEQYF. In DNA, the CDR3 is TGTGCCAGCAGTTTAAGACAGGGGGCGGGGGAGCAGTACTTC.

V usage is TRBV11-2 and J usage is TRBJ1-3; 7 nucleotides agree with TRBD1. Germline loops: CDR1 SGHAT, CDR2 FQNNGV. The CDR3 length is 17 residues. V lost 1 base to trimming and J lost 2 bases; unmatched junction nucleotides: 8. CDR3 residues: CASSLGPLTGAGNTIYF. The CDR3 nucleotides read TGTGCCAGCAGCTTAGGTCCGTTAACAGGGGCTGGAAACACCATATATTTT.

V gene TRBV24-1 combines with J gene TRBJ2-3; D may be TRBD2 (6 bases). Between the trimmed V and J ends, which lost 3 bases and 0 bases, there was a span of 12 bases. This CDR3 is built from 16 residues. Germline CDR1 KGHDR, CDR2 SFDVKD. The CDR3 nucleotides are TGTGCCACCAGTGATCCGGTGGGGGGTAGCACAGATACGCAGTATTTT. It is translated as CATSDPVGGSTDTQYF.

This rearrangement joins TRBV5-8 to TRBJ1-1, with TRBD1 identical over 8 bases. CDR1 is SGHTS and CDR2 is YDEGEE in the germline V gene. The CDR3 spans 13 residues. V lost 4 bases to trimming and J lost 5 bases; unmatched junction nucleotides: 4. CDR3 in DNA: TGTGCCAGCAGCAACGACAGGGGAACTGAAGCTTTCTTT. It translates to CASSNDRGTEAFF.

V and J are TRBV9 and TRBJ2-2, with TRBD2 as a possible D gene (6 bases). Germline CDR1 is SGDLS and CDR2 is YYNGEE. The CDR3 has 15 residues. V lost 0 bases and J 5 bases, leaving 11 bases between the germline ends. The CDR3 bases are TGTGCCAGCAGCGTAGATCCGGGGGTAACCGGGGAGCTGTTTTTT. Its translation is CASSVDPGVTGELFF.

The DNA for the CDR3 is TGCGCCGGAGCCGGGACAGGGTTCTCCTACGAGCAGTACTTC. Encoded protein: CAGAGTGFSYEQYF. The rearrangement uses TRBV23-1 and TRBJ2-7; TRBD1 agrees at 9 bases. TRBV23-1 is designated an ORF whose function remains uncertain. V lost 11 bases to trimming and J lost 0 bases; unmatched junction nucleotides: 8. The CDR3 contains 14 residues.

This clone qualifies as medium-sized. The chain combines TRBV7-8 with TRBJ2-7, with D maybe TRBD1 (5 bases). Germline CDR1 reads SGHVS; CDR2 reads FQNEAQ. The CDR3 extends over 16 amino acids. V gave up 1 base and J gave up 1 base, with 14 bases separating them. The CDR3 reads CASSLVATGESYEQYF. CDR3 DNA sequence: TGTGCCAGCAGCTTAGTCGCAACAGGCGAATCCTACGAGCAGTACTTC.

Only a few counts were recorded for this clone. CDR3 in DNA: TGTGCCAGCAGCCCAGGACAGGGGGCCAACACCATATATTTT. This encodes CASSPGQGANTIYF. The genes are TRBV7-6 and TRBJ1-3, with 11 bases lining up with TRBD1. With 5 bases clipped from V and 7 bases from J, the junction kept 4 bases outside the gene matches. The CDR3 sequence is 14 residues long. The germline gives CDR1 SGHVS, CDR2 FNYEAQ.

The V gene is TRBV6-5, the J gene TRBJ1-1, with 8 bases identical to TRBD1. CDR3 length: 14 residues. Germline assignment: CDR1 MNHEY and CDR2 SVGAGI. V gave up 6 bases and J gave up 1 base; unmatched junction bases: 4. The CDR3 loop reads CASRGTGPNTEAFF. The CDR3 DNA sequence: TGTGCCAGCAGGGGGACAGGCCCGAACACTGAAGCTTTCTTT.

V is TRBV19 and J is TRBJ1-1; maybe TRBD1 (6 bases). Germline V lookup: CDR1 LNHDA, CDR2 SQIVND (reference sequence). Trimming took 6 bases from V and 3 from J, leaving 11 bases between them. The CDR3 has 13 amino acids. The CDR3 DNA is TGTGCCAGTAGCCGTTACAGGGACACTGAAGCTTTCTTT. It yields the protein CASSRYRDTEAFF.